The T cell receptor beta chain under discussion was sequenced for a study of blood T cell repertoires in COVID-19. The overall study: Samples taken during acute and convalescent COVID-19 were collected in the United States, Italy and Spain.

Repertoires were generated with immunoSEQ multiplex PCR, while TCRdb's copy carries only in-frame clones and drops some. The sample holds more than 300,000 clones, 83% seen once. The sequencing input was peripheral blood. This receptor was identified in a woman aged 50 to 60 with acute or convalescent COVID-19.

The chain's CDR3 is CASSVNRANTEAFF. The CDR3 DNA reads as TGTGCCAGCAGTGTTAACAGGGCAAACACTGAAGCTTTCTTT. The rearrangement links TRBV2 to TRBJ1-1, with a weak D call TRBD1 (6 bases). Trimming cost V 4 bases and J 2 bases, with 11 bases left between them. Germline V lookup: CDR1 SNHLY, CDR2 FYNNEI. The CDR3 sequence is 14 residues long.